This TCR beta chain was recorded in a study of cytomegalovirus exposure and HLA in healthy donors. Study-wide points: Later, an analysis showed that TCR beta chains associated with HLA were more clonally expanded than others that were equally common. According to an earlier analysis, most TCR beta V segments yielded productive rearrangements about 90% or about 30% of the time.

Researchers ran the PCR with 60 Vbeta and 13 Jbeta primers. The protocol was immunoSEQ multiplex PCR, while the TCRdb copy is restricted to in-frame clones and leaves out a portion. The table lists some 190,000 clones, approximately 80% of them singletons. Turning to this clone: Antigen: not known.

This clonotype was obtained from a young man in good health and CMV-seronegative. What was sequenced was PBMCs.

The CDR3 reads CASSMGAGLTDTQYF. CDR3 nucleotide sequence: TGTGCCAGTAGTATGGGAGCGGGCCTCACAGATACGCAGTATTTT. This rearrangement joins TRBV19 to TRBJ2-3, with D possibly matching TRBD2 (6 bases). Germline loops: CDR1 LNHDA, CDR2 SQIVND (reference sequence). V dropped 3 bases and J dropped 2 bases, with 12 bases sitting between them. The CDR3 is 15 amino acids.